A single sample is the source of the 5 T cell receptor beta chains below, sequenced in a study of blood T cell repertoires in COVID-19. TCRdb keeps only in-frame clones here, not all; method: immunoSEQ multiplex PCR. This repertoire shows approximately 250,000 clones, roughly 86% found once; its top ten account for around 8.8%. The sample was peripheral blood. The source is a man aged 35-49 years with active or convalescent COVID-19.

The chain couples TRBV27 to TRBJ2-1, with D possibly TRBD2 on 6 matching bases. Germline values: CDR1 MNHEY, CDR2 SMNVEV (reference sequence). The CDR3 has 12 amino acids. The ends were cut back, 6 bases at V and 7 bases at J, with 10 bases in the middle. The CDR3 reads CASSPGGNEQFF. DNA for the CDR3: TGTGCCAGCAGCCCAGGAGGGAATGAGCAGTTCTTC.

The chain has TRBV30 and TRBJ2-1; 9 bases line up with TRBD2. The CDR3 has 18 residues. Germline V gives CDR1 GTSNPN, CDR2 SVGIG (reference sequence). The V gene end was trimmed by 2 bases and the J gene end by 8 bases; junction bases not matched to a gene: 19. The DNA for the CDR3 is TGTGCCTGGAGTCCCGGGGTAGCGGGAGCGACCCTCGGGGATGAGCAGTTCTTC. Translation: CAWSPGVAGATLGDEQFF.

The chain joins TRBV30 to TRBJ2-5, with D perhaps matching TRBD2 (6 bases). The CDR3 length is 16 residues. The germline V gene has CDR1 GTSNPN and CDR2 SVGIG (reference sequence). The V end was cut by 0 bases, the J end by 7 bases, with 21 bases between. The CDR3 DNA is TGTGCCTGGAGTGTACGTTTAGCGGCCACAAAAGGGACCCAGTACTTC. Translating gives CAWSVRLAATKGTQYF.

The rearrangement uses TRBV27 and TRBJ2-3; D perhaps matches TRBD2 (6 bases). Trimming removed 8 bases at V and 4 bases at J, with 19 bases between. The germline V gene encodes CDR1 MNHEY and CDR2 SMNVEV (reference sequence). The CDR3 runs 15 residues. CDR3 in DNA: TGTGCCAGCCGAGAAGGAGGGCGGGGCCCAGATACGCAGTATTTT. This codes for CASREGGRGPDTQYF.

This chain uses TRBV28 with TRBJ2-7; TRBD1 matches at 10 bases. V shed 5 bases and J 5 bases; nucleotides not matched to a gene: 9. Germline lookup yields CDR1 MDHEN and CDR2 SYDVKM. This CDR3 has 15 amino acids. The chain's CDR3 is CASSTPGQGTDEQYF. The CDR3 region has the DNA TGTGCCAGCAGTACGCCGGGACAGGGGACCGACGAGCAGTACTTC.